This TCR beta chain appears in the sequencing data of a study of blood T cell repertoires in COVID-19. The germline CDR1 and CDR2 sequences are SGHNT and YYREEE (reference sequence). CDR3 size: 14 residues. The ends were cut back, 6 bases at V and 10 bases at J, with 17 bases in the middle. TCRdb keeps only in-frame clones here, not all; method: immunoSEQ multiplex PCR. The sample records roughly 380,000 clones, more than 85% being singletons. This TCR came from a woman aged 25 to 45 who had recovered from COVID-19. This chain connects TRBV5-4 to TRBJ1-6, with D tentatively TRBD1 (6 bases). Material for sequencing was PBMCs or T cells enriched from blood (not recorded which). CDR3 loop: CASTSGGGRSPLHF. In nucleotides, the CDR3 is TGTGCCAGCACCTCTGGGGGGGGCAGGTCACCCCTCCACTTT.